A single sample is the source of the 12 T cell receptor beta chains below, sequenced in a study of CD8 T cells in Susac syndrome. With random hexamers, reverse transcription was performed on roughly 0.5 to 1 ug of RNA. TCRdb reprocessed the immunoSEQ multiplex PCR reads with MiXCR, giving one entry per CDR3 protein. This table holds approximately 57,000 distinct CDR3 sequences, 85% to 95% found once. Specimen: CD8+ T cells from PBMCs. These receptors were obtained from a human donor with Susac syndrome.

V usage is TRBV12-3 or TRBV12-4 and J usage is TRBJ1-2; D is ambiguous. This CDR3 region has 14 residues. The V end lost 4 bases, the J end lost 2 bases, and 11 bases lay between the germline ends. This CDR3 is CASSYTTMNYGYTF. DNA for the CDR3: TGTGCCAGCAGTTACACGACGATGAACTATGGCTACACCTTC.

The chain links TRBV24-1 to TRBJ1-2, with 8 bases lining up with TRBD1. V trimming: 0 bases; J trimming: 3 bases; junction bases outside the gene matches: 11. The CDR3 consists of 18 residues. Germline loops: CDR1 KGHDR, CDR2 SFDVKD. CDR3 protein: CATSDLHGRGLEDYGYTF. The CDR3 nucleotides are TGTGCCACCAGTGATTTGCATGGCAGGGGGCTGGAAGACTATGGCTACACCTTC.

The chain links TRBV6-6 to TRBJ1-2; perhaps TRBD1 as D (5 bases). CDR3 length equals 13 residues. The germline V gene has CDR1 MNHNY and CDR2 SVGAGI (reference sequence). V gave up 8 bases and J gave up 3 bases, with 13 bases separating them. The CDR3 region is CASLYGGYYGYTF. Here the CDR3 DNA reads TGTGCCAGCCTCTACGGGGGGTACTATGGCTACACCTTC.

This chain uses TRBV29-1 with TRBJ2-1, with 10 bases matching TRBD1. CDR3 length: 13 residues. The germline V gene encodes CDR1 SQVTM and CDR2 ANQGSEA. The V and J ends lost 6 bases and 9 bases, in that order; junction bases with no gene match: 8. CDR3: CSVGLTGGSEQFF. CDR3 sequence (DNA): TGCAGCGTAGGCCTGACAGGGGGCAGTGAGCAGTTCTTC.

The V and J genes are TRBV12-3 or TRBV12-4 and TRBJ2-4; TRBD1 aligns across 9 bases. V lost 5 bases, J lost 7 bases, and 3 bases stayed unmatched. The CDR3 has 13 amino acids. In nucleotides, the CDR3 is TGTGCCAGCAGTCCCGGACAGGGGAACATTCAGTACTTC. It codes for CASSPGQGNIQYF.

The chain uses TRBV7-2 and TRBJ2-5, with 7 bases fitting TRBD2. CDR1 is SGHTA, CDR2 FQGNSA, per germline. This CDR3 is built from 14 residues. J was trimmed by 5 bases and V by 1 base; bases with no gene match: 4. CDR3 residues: CASSLGSGAETQYF. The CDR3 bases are TGTGCCAGCAGCTTAGGAAGCGGGGCCGAGACCCAGTACTTC.

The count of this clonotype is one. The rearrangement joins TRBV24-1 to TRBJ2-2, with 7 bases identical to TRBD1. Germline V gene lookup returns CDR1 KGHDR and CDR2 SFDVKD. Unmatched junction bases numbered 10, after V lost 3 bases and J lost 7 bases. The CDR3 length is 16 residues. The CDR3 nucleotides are TGTGCCACCAGTGATCCCCGACAGGGAAGAAACGGGGAGCTGTTTTTT. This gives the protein CATSDPRQGRNGELFF.

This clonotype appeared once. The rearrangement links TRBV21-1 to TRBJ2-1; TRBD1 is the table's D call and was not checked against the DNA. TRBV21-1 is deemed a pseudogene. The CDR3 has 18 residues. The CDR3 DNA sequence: TGTGCCAGCAGCAAAACGCCACCGGGACAAATCCATTACAATGAGCAGTTCTTC. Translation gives CASSKTPPGQIHYNEQFF.

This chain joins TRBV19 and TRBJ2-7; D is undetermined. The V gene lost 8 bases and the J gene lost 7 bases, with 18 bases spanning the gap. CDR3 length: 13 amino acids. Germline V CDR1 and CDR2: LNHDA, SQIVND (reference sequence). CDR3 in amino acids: CASAPHRSSEQYF. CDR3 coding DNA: TGTGCCAGTGCCCCCCACCGGTCTTCGGAGCAGTACTTC.

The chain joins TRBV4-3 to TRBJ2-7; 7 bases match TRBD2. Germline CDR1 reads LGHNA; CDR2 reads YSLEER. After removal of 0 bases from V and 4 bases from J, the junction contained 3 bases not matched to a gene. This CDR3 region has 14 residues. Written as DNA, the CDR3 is TGCGCCAGCAGCCAAGATCGGGGGGTTTACGAGCAGTACTTC. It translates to CASSQDRGVYEQYF.

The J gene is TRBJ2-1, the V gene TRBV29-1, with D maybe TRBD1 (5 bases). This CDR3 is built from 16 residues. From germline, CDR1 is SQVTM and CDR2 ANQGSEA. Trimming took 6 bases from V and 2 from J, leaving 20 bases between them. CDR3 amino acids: CSVPMTDWTPYNEQFF. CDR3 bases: TGCAGCGTCCCGATGACGGATTGGACACCCTACAATGAGCAGTTCTTC.

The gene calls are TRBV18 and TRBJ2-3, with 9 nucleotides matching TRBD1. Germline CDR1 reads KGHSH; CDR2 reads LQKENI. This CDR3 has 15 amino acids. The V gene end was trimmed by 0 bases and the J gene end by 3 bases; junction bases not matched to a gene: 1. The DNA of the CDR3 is TGTGCCAGCTCACCACCGGACAGGGGAACAGATACGCAGTATTTT. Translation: CASSPPDRGTDTQYF.